The 21 T cell receptor beta chains presented below share a single source sample, sequenced in a study of control samples from healthy donors and cancer patients. The data were produced by immunoSEQ multiplex PCR, yet TCRdb's version contains in-frame clones alone and is incomplete. The sample includes about 120,000 clones, 93% of them seen just once. The sample consisted of blood. These TCRs come from a man aged 30 to 45 in good health.

The gene calls are TRBV28 and TRBJ2-7; D is unresolved. V lost 1 base, J lost 1 base, and 2 bases lay in between. Germline V gene lookup returns CDR1 MDHEN and CDR2 SYDVKM. The CDR3 runs to 12 residues. This CDR3 reads CASSLSSYEQYF. CDR3 DNA sequence: TGTGCCAGCAGTTTATCTTCCTACGAGCAGTACTTC.

The gene calls are TRBV11-2 and TRBJ1-1; D gene uncertain. Trimming took off 0 bases at V and 7 bases at J, with 6 bases between the two ends. Germline V gene data show CDR1 as SGHAT and CDR2 as FQNNGV. This CDR3 is built from 12 residues. The CDR3 sequence is CASSLEAGEAFF. The DNA for the CDR3 is TGTGCCAGCAGCTTAGAGGCAGGTGAAGCTTTCTTT.

The chain carries TRBV2 and TRBJ1-5; TRBD1 agrees at 7 bases. V lost 7 bases and J lost 6; bases outside the gene matches: 12. Germline V gene data show CDR1 as SNHLY and CDR2 as FYNNEI. This CDR3 has 15 amino acids. The CDR3 protein is CASTKGQLNGQPQHF. The CDR3 DNA sequence: TGTGCCAGCACTAAGGGACAGTTAAACGGTCAGCCCCAGCATTTT.

The chain employs TRBV9 and TRBJ2-1; 7 bases match TRBD2. The V and J ends lost 3 bases and 9 bases, in that order; junction bases with no gene match: 9. This CDR3 comprises 14 residues. Germline V gene sequence: CDR1 SGDLS, CDR2 YYNGEE. The CDR3 is CASSASGTTIEQFF. In DNA form, the CDR3 reads TGTGCCAGCAGCGCCTCCGGGACTACTATTGAGCAGTTCTTC. The full variable domain, its missing parts supplied by reference TRBV9 and TRBJ2-1, is DSGVTQTPKHLITATGQRVTLRCSPRSGDLSVYWYQQSLDQGLQFLIQYYNGEERAKGNILERFSAQQFPDLHSELNLSSLELGDSALYFCASSASGTTIEQFFGPGTRLTVL.

The rearrangement uses TRBV7-2 and TRBJ1-6; a weak D match, TRBD1 (5 bases). The CDR3 runs 14 residues. Between the trimmed V and J ends, which lost 5 bases and 6 bases, there was a span of 11 bases. Germline V gene sequence: CDR1 SGHTA, CDR2 FQGNSA. The CDR3 loop reads CASSLMGGNSPLHF. As DNA, the CDR3 is TGTGCCAGCAGCCTTATGGGGGGTAATTCACCCCTCCACTTT.

The chain joins TRBV6-5 to TRBJ2-5; no firm D call. With 8 bases removed from V and 3 bases from J, the gap between germline ends came to 16 bases. The CDR3 loop spans 14 amino acids. Germline V gene lookup returns CDR1 MNHEY and CDR2 SVGAGI. CDR3 sequence: CASLSPFGEETQYF. CDR3 nucleotide sequence: TGTGCCAGCCTCAGTCCTTTCGGCGAAGAGACCCAGTACTTC.

This chain joins TRBV19 and TRBJ1-2, with 9 bases that match TRBD1. The junction had 18 bases not matched to a gene; V was cut back by 11 bases and J by 8 bases. Germline V gene data show CDR1 as LNHDA and CDR2 as SQIVND (reference sequence). The CDR3 covers 15 residues. The CDR3 nucleotides read TGTGCCTCACAAGTCATCCGGACAGGGGAAGAAGGCTACACCTTC. Protein: CASQVIRTGEEGYTF.

The J gene is TRBJ1-2, the V gene TRBV28; D is uncertain. The CDR3 contains 14 residues. Germline V CDR1 and CDR2: MDHEN, SYDVKM. Trimming took off 7 bases at V and 0 bases at J, with 12 bases between the two ends. DNA of the CDR3: TGTGCCAGCACCCTGGAGGAGTCTAACTATGGCTACACCTTC. Amino acid sequence: CASTLEESNYGYTF.

The chain has TRBV30 and TRBJ1-2; TRBD1 agrees at 9 bases. Germline V CDR1 and CDR2: GTSNPN, SVGIG (reference sequence). This CDR3 spans 18 amino acids. V was pared by 2 bases and J by 5 bases, with 18 bases of the junction left unmatched. For the CDR3, the DNA is TGTGCCTGGAGTCGACGATGGGACAGGGTCGGTAGATATTATGGCTACACCTTC. Its translation is CAWSRRWDRVGRYYGYTF.

V and J are TRBV27 and TRBJ1-5; 9 bases agree with TRBD1. Germline V gives CDR1 MNHEY, CDR2 SMNVEV (reference sequence). V was clipped by 6 bases and J by 7 bases; unmatched bases: 1. CDR3 size: 12 residues. CDR3: CASRTGGQPQHF. CDR3 nucleotides: TGTGCCAGCAGGACAGGGGGACAGCCCCAGCATTTT.

V and J are TRBV5-1 and TRBJ2-5; 7 bases are shared with TRBD1. Germline-derived CDR1 and CDR2 are SGHRS and YFSETQ. The junction had 3 bases not matched to a gene; V was cut back by 0 bases and J by 1 base. This CDR3 contains 15 residues. The CDR3 is CASSLAGGLQETQYF. CDR3 coding DNA: TGCGCCAGCAGCTTGGCAGGGGGTCTCCAAGAGACCCAGTACTTC.

The chain employs TRBV7-6 and TRBJ1-2; TRBD1 matches at 8 bases. Germline trimming cut 1 base from V and 6 bases from J; bases unmatched to any gene: 1. CDR1 and CDR2 from the germline V gene are SGHVS and FNYEAQ. This CDR3 is 13 amino acids long. CDR3 protein: CASSLEQGDGYTF. The CDR3, as DNA: TGTGCCAGCAGCTTAGAACAGGGGGATGGCTACACCTTC. Looking up the rest from reference TRBV7-6 and TRBJ1-2 gives the full variable domain: GAGVSQSPRYKVTKRGQDVALRCDPISGHVSLYWYRQALGQGPEFLTYFNYEAQQDKSGLPNDRFSAERPEGSISTLTIQRTEQRDSAMYRCASSLEQGDGYTFGSGTRLTVV.

The chain recombines TRBV27 with TRBJ1-1; the D gene is possibly TRBD1 (5 bases). Germline V lookup: CDR1 MNHEY, CDR2 SMNVEV (reference sequence). The CDR3 extends over 15 amino acids. Trimming removed 4 bases at V and 1 base at J, with 13 bases between. This chain's CDR3 is CASSSLGGGNTEAFF. The DNA of the CDR3 is TGTGCCAGCAGTTCCCTGGGCGGGGGGAACACTGAAGCTTTCTTT.

The chain joins TRBV5-1 to TRBJ1-1, with 9 bases fitting TRBD1. Germline V gene data show CDR1 as SGHRS and CDR2 as YFSETQ. CDR3 length equals 15 residues. Trimming at V came to 2 bases and at J to 9 bases, leaving 11 bases not matched to a gene. For the CDR3, the DNA is TGCGCCAGCAGCTTAGAAACTCCGGGACAGGGACAAGCTTTCTTT. It yields the protein CASSLETPGQGQAFF.

This clone was picked up a small number of times. V and J are TRBV6-1 and TRBJ2-6; no definite D call. This CDR3 has 15 residues. The germline gives CDR1 MNHNS, CDR2 SASEGT. Trimming took off 1 base at V and 1 base at J, with 5 bases between the two ends. The CDR3 DNA reads as TGTGCCAGCAGTGAAGAACAATCTGGGGCCAACGTCCTGACTTTC. Translation: CASSEEQSGANVLTF.

The chain carries TRBV12-5 and TRBJ1-1; 7 nucleotides align to TRBD1. With V trimmed by 5 bases and J by 5 bases, 11 bases remained unmatched. CDR3 length: 15 amino acids. Germline assignment: CDR1 LGHNT and CDR2 FRNRAP. DNA of the CDR3: TGTGCTAGTGGTCTAGGGGAGGGGGCGCAGACTGAAGCTTTCTTT. Amino acid sequence: CASGLGEGAQTEAFF.

This clone was seen just once. The chain joins TRBV2 to TRBJ1-2; a possible D gene is TRBD1 (5 bases). This CDR3 contains 16 residues. Germline CDR1 and CDR2: SNHLY and FYNNEI. V lost 3 bases and J 1 base, leaving 15 bases between the germline ends. CDR3 DNA sequence: TGTGCCAGCAGTGATGTTCTTGGGGACGGTAACTATGGCTACACCTTC. Encoded protein: CASSDVLGDGNYGYTF. The full variable domain, rest sourced from reference TRBV2 and TRBJ1-2, is EPEVTQTPSHQVTQMGQEVILRCVPISNHLYFYWYRQILGQKVEFLVSFYNNEISEKSEIFDDQFSVERPDGSNFTLKIRSTKLEDSAMYFCASSDVLGDGNYGYTFGSGTRLTVV.

The chain carries TRBV6-1 and TRBJ1-2, with TRBD1 identical over 7 bases. CDR3 length: 15 amino acids. V lost 1 base to trimming and J lost 6 bases; unmatched junction nucleotides: 8. Germline CDR1 MNHNS, CDR2 SASEGT. In nucleotides, the CDR3 is TGTGCCAGCAGTGAAGTCATAGGGACAGTAAATGGCTACACCTTC. Its translation is CASSEVIGTVNGYTF.

This sequence joins TRBV30 and TRBJ1-3; TRBD1 aligns across 8 bases. After removal of 3 bases from V and 7 bases from J, the junction contained 5 bases not matched to a gene. This CDR3 has 13 residues. Looked up from germline, CDR1 is GTSNPN and CDR2 is SVGIG (reference sequence). CDR3 sequence reads: CAWRGGQVNTIYF. The CDR3, as DNA: TGTGCCTGGAGGGGGGGACAGGTGAACACCATATATTTT.

Only one count was recorded for this clone. The chain has TRBV11-2 and TRBJ2-7; unclear D gene. The CDR3 contains 15 residues. The V gene's germline CDR1 is SGHAT and CDR2 FQNNGV. V gave up 1 base and J gave up 7 bases, with 17 bases separating them. The CDR3 DNA is TGTGCCAGCAGCTTAGGTTGGGGATCCCAAGCAGAGCAGTACGTC. Encoded protein: CASSLGWGSQAEQYV.

The V and J genes are TRBV2 and TRBJ1-2, with D possibly being TRBD1 (5 bases). With 8 bases removed from V and 4 bases from J, the gap between germline ends came to 14 bases. CDR1 SNHLY and CDR2 FYNNEI come from the germline V gene. This CDR3 region has 13 residues. CDR3 in amino acids: CASGDLGSYGYTF. The CDR3 bases are TGTGCCAGCGGGGACCTTGGTTCCTATGGCTACACCTTC.